Described below is a single TCR beta chain sequence and its context. Its antigen is unknown. These data come from a study of shared clonotypes between healthy human individuals. Study conclusions and caveats: Among non-shared clonotypes, generation probabilities were lower than among those shared by all four donors.

As defined, naive CD8 cells were CD45RO-negative and positively selected for CCR7, with terminally differentiated effector memory CD45RA+ cells excluded. Germline-derived CDR1 and CDR2 are MNHNS and SASEGT. The CDR3 has 15 residues. V lost 0 bases and J lost 4; bases outside the gene matches: 6. Each subset's genomic DNA was split evenly across several immunoSEQ plates. Method: immunoSEQ multiplex PCR; TCRdb's copy keeps in-frame clones and lacks some. The data contain over 2,000,000 clones, about 93% of them seen just once; the ten biggest clones take up around 1.8%. The chain recombines TRBV6-1 with TRBJ2-7; 7 positions agree with TRBD1. Sequencing input: naive CD8+ T cells from PBMCs. The sequence derives from a man aged 18 to 29 in good health. Some clones in this sample may be carry-over from other donors' samples. CDR3 sequence: CASSEALGTVYEQYF. The CDR3 DNA sequence: TGTGCCAGCAGTGAAGCGCTTGGGACAGTTTACGAGCAGTACTTC.